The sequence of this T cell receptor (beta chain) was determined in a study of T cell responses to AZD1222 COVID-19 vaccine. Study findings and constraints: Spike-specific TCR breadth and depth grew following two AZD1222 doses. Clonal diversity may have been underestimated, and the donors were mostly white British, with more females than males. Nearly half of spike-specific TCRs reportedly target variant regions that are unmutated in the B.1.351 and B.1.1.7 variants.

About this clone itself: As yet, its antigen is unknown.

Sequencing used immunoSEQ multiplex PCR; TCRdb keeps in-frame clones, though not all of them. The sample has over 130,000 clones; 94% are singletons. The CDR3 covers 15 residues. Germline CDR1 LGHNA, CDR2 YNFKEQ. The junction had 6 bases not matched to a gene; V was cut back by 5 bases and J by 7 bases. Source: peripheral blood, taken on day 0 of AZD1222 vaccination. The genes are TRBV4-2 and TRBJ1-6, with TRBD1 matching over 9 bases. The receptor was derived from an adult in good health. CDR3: CASSGRQGENSPLHF. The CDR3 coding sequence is TGTGCCAGCAGCGGAAGACAGGGGGAAAATTCACCCCTCCACTTT.